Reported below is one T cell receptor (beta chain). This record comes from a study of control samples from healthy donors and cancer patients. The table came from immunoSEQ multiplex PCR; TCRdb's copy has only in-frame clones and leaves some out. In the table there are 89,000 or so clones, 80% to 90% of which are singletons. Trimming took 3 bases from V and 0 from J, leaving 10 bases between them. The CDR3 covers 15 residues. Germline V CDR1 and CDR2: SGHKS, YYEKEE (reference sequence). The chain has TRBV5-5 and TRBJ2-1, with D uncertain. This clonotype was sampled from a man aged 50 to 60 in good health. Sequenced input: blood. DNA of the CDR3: TGTGCCAGCAGCTGGGGTGTTAGCTCCTACAATGAGCAGTTCTTC. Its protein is CASSWGVSSYNEQFF.